The rows below give T cell receptor beta chains drawn from one sample of a study of T cells in Graves' hyperthyroidism and ophthalmopathy. TCRdb recomputed calls from the multiplex PCR reads with MiXCR, one row per CDR3 protein. The sample has around 420,000 distinct CDR3 sequences, 12% to 15% seen once; the top ten hold around 5.3%. Input material: blood. These receptor sequences come from a woman aged 18 to 35 with Graves' hyperthyroidism. The CDR3 runs from the conserved cysteine through the conserved F or W. Each record gives: J gene, CDR3 length, V gene, CDR3 protein.

TRBJ2-1	19	TRBV27	CASRPTGTSGSWSYNEQFF
TRBJ2-5	15	TRBV11-2	CASSDQGQDGETQYF
TRBJ2-5	14	TRBV5-5	CASSLGLKKETQYF
TRBJ2-1	14	TRBV12-3/TRBV12-4	CASRTGTGYNEQFF
TRBJ2-7	15	TRBV6-5	CASSYSGDGTYEQYF
TRBJ2-1	11	TRBV2	CASSEGTVQFF
TRBJ1-4	15	TRBV9	CASSVGVSGNEKLFF
TRBJ2-1	13	TRBV20-1	CSAGGLAYGEQFF
TRBJ2-7	14	TRBV5-1	CASSPGSNTYEQYF
TRBJ1-1	13	TRBV2	CASSESGYTEAFF
TRBJ2-1	11	TRBV28	CASSFDFGQFF
TRBJ2-7	15	TRBV4-3	CASSPGTGFSYEQYF
TRBJ2-5	16	TRBV11-2	CASSRYSDSGRETQYF
TRBJ1-5	16	TRBV5-6	CASSWGRGDSNQPQHF
TRBJ2-1	17	TRBV19	CASSIDRGAFPYNEQFF
TRBJ2-7	17	TRBV7-9	CASSPRWGSGGPYEQYF
TRBJ2-7	14	TRBV4-2	CASSQVRGSHEQYF
TRBJ2-3	13	TRBV12-3/TRBV12-4	CASSWQGADTQYF
TRBJ1-4	15	TRBV28	CASSLPAGSDEKLFF
TRBJ2-7	15	TRBV5-1	CASSLSAHGMYEQYF
TRBJ2-3	16	TRBV5-5	CASSLDGLAGVNTQYF
TRBJ1-5	15	TRBV6-1	CASSEYGRSNQPQHF